This T cell receptor (beta chain) was identified in a study of T cells in Graves' hyperthyroidism and ophthalmopathy (dated by TCRdb to between 2017 and 2020). For the study in its entirety: Peripheral blood was collected at initial diagnosis, before any treatment. To identify TCR V-J signatures that set the groups apart, the researchers used a discovery cohort of 95 to 100 patients, made up of some 41 with Graves' ophthalmopathy and approximately 57 with stable Graves' hyperthyroidism. Prospective prediction of ophthalmopathy was tested in an independent validation cohort consisting of some 19 hyperthyroidism patients and around 16 patients who later progressed to ophthalmopathy. For training and testing, the 100 or so patients in the discovery cohort were randomly divided in a 7:3 ratio. In about 6 Graves' hyperthyroidism patients, the study also compared T-cell repertoires from thyroid tissue with T-cell repertoires from blood. After sampling, hyperthyroidism patients received methimazole starting at 30 mg daily, and ophthalmopathy patients received high-dose intravenous methylprednisolone. TCR Vbeta CDR3 sequencing of fewer than 150 peripheral blood samples (about 45 ophthalmopathy, about 80 hyperthyroidism and approximately 17 progressor patients) is reported in the paper.

Graves' hyperthyroidism was defined as stable when no progression to ophthalmopathy occurred over 18 months of follow-up. Hyperthyroidism patients were aged 18 to 65 years and newly diagnosed, with disease duration of less than 2 months. The study excluded patients with uncontrolled infections, other autoimmune diseases, pregnancy or lactation. Clinical symptoms, serum thyroxine and TRAb, thyroid ultrasound, and orbital computed tomography formed the basis for the diagnoses. PBMCs were isolated from around 10 ml of fresh peripheral blood by Ficoll-Paque density gradient centrifugation. Total RNA was extracted using Trizol reagent, and RNA quality was assessed on an Agilent 2100 Bioanalyzer. CDR1 and CDR2 were assigned from the germline V gene (reference sequence) as MNHEY and SMNVEV. Its CDR3 holds 13 amino acids, cysteine through phenylalanine. The DNA shown is the 39-base CDR3, in frame from base 1. The trim is 5 bases for V and 3 bases for J, with a gap of 8 bases between the germline ends.

Overall study outcomes, separate from this receptor: A model built on a 13 V-J signature distinguished ophthalmopathy from stable hyperthyroidism, reaching around 88% sensitivity and approximately 83% specificity in cross-validation and 80%/75% in testing. Most expanded thyroid clonotypes (frequency above 0.001) were also detected in blood, suggesting blood repertoires may reflect thyroid immune responses. In validation, the model predicted progression to ophthalmopathy a median of 6.5 months before onset, with about 70% sensitivity and about 72% specificity. Sample size was not statistically predetermined, and blinding of investigators to group allocation was not performed.

Many counts were recorded for this clonotype. Its antigen is still unknown. No base qualities exist here, and no much larger clone lies one base off it. The TCR beta CDR3 regions were amplified from the RNA transcripts. For the first round of RT-PCR on the TCR CDR3, the HTBI primer set was used together with the Qiagen OneStep RT-PCR kit. Libraries were constructed in a second round of multiplex PCR, after which size selection and purification were carried out. Sequencing of the libraries was done on an Illumina HiSeq2000 using paired-end 100 bp reads. The paper's processing steps were these. SOAPnuke was used to process the raw data, with reads discarded if the reads contained adapters or uncalled bases, had a mean Phred below 15, or lacked an exact constant-primer or identifier match. High-quality paired reads were merged with COPE v1.2.5, and unique nucleotide sequences were defined as clonotypes. MiTCR v1.1 was used to align the clonotypes against IMGT TRBV, TRBD and TRBJ reference segments. The analysis was restricted to V-J combinations with a frequency above 0.0001, which together covered over 99% of the repertoires. The TCS score was defined as F50 (clonal expansion) divided by E x V (chaos), with BLOSUM62-based TCRdist calculated between CDR3 peptides within each V-J. Welch's t-statistics and random forest reduced just over 500 V-J features to some 14, which were used in a naive Bayes classifier (R e1071). TCRdb took the public reads, trimmed them with fastp at Q25, ran MiXCR for clone calling and kept in-frame beta chains. Entries are consolidated by CDR3 protein sequence, retaining the most common genes and DNA. TCRdb assigned the V and J calls; the authors' analysis was not used. Here the sample has hundreds of thousands of distinct CDR3 sequences; about 20% occur a single time. Jointly, the top ten make up 3.7% of the sample.

Recombination linked TRBV27 to TRBJ1-5; too little of a D gene remains to name it. This receptor was identified in a woman aged 18-29 years with Graves' hyperthyroidism. The sequencing input was blood. At the DNA level, the sequence is TGTGCCAGCAGTCGTATAGTCAATCAGCCCCAGCATTTT. Translated, it reads CASSRIVNQPQHF.